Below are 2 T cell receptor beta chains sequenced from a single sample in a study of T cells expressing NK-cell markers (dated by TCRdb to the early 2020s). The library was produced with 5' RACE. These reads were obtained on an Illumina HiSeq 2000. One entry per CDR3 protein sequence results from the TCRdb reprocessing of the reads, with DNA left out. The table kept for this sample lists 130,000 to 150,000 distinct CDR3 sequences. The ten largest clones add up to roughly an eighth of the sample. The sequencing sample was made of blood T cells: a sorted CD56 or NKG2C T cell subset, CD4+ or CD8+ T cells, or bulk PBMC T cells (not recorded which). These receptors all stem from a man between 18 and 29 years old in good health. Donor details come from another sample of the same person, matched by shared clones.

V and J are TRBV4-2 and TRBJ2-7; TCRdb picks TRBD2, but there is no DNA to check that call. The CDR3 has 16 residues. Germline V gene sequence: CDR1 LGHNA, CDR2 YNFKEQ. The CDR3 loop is CASSQVWDAEAYEQYF.

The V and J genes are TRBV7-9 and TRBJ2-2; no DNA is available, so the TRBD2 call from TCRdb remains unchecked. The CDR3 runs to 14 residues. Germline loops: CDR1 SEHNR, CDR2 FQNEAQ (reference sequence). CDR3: CASSVTSRAGELFF.